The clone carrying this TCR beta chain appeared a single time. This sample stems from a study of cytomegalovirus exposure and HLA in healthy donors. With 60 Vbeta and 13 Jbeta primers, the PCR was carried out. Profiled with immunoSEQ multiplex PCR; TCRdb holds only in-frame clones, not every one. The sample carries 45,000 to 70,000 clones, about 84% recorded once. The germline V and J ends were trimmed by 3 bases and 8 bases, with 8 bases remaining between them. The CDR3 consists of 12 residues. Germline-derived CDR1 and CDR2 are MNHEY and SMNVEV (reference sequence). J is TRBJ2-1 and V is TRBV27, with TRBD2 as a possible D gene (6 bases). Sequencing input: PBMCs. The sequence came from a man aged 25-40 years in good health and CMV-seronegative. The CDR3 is CASSFRRDEQFF. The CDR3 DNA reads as TGTGCCAGCAGTTTTAGGAGGGATGAGCAGTTCTTC.